The clone carrying this T cell receptor beta chain was counted between two and nine times. This entry comes from a study of T cells of healthy individuals. The CDR3 has 16 residues. Germline trimming cut 5 bases from V and 1 base from J; bases unmatched to any gene: 11. Germline values: CDR1 MNHNS, CDR2 SASEGT. MiXCR was run by TCRdb on the 5' RACE reads, yielding one entry per CDR3 protein. Here the sample spans 90,000 to 100,000 distinct CDR3 sequences, under 20% being singletons. The clonotype comes from a human donor in good health. The chain has TRBV6-1 and TRBJ2-7, with 7 nucleotides matching TRBD1. The CDR3: CASSHLSRQGSYEQYF. CDR3 DNA: TGTGCCAGCAGTCACCTTTCGAGACAGGGTTCCTACGAGCAGTACTTC.